What follows are 8 T cell receptor beta chains derived from one specimen sequenced in a study of metastatic and nonmetastatic thyroid tumors. Each patient went into thyroid surgery without having received any treatment. Through MiXCR, TCRdb re-clonotyped the PCR reads. The sample carries 25,000 or so clones, roughly 14% recorded once. The sample consisted of blood. The receptors were gathered from a male donor with papillary thyroid cancer or a benign thyroid nodule (not recorded which). Some clones in this sample may be carry-over from other donors' samples.

This clone appeared many times. The chain is built from TRBV20-1 and TRBJ2-3; D may correspond to TRBD1 or TRBD2 (7 bases each). This CDR3 is built from 14 residues. Germline assignment: CDR1 DFQATT and CDR2 SNEGSKA (reference sequence). V was pared by 4 bases and J by 4 bases, with 15 bases between. CDR3 residues: CSATLTGRADTQYF. CDR3 sequence (DNA): TGCAGTGCTACGTTGACAGGGAGGGCAGATACGCAGTATTTT.

This clone was recorded at least ten times. The chain is built from TRBV18 and TRBJ2-1, with 7 nucleotides matching TRBD2. Germline loops: CDR1 KGHSH, CDR2 LQKENI. This CDR3 comprises 16 residues. The ends lost 3 bases at V and 6 bases at J; junction bases unmatched: 11. CDR3 in amino acids: CASSPLAGVPGNEQFF. In DNA, the CDR3 is TGTGCCAGCTCACCTCTGGCGGGAGTTCCCGGCAATGAGCAGTTCTTC.

There are many counts of this clone. V gene TRBV7-8 combines with J gene TRBJ2-3, with 14 positions matching TRBD2. Trimming cost V 6 bases and J 3 bases; bases outside gene matches: 11. Germline values: CDR1 SGHVS, CDR2 FQNEAQ. This CDR3 is 18 amino acids long. Here the CDR3 DNA reads TGTGCCAGCAGTCCGCGACTAGCGGGGGGGGCGGGGACAGATACGCAGTATTTT. Translating gives CASSPRLAGGAGTDTQYF.

This clone was recorded many times. J is TRBJ1-5 and V is TRBV15; possible D gene TRBD1, 5 bases. The germline V gene encodes CDR1 LNHNV and CDR2 YYDKDF (reference sequence). This CDR3 comprises 14 residues. V gave up 0 bases and J gave up 7 bases, with 10 bases separating them. The CDR3, as DNA: TGTGCCACCAGCAGAGAGGGGGGGAGGCAGCCCCAGCATTTT. It specifies CATSREGGRQPQHF.

Comment on this clone: The conserved phenylalanine or tryptophan normally closing the CDR3 is absent here, so this likely arose from a read error. The chain uses TRBV7-9 and TRBJ2-7; possible D gene TRBD2, 6 bases. The germline V gene encodes CDR1 SEHNR and CDR2 FQNEAQ (reference sequence). V shed 7 bases and J shed 4 bases, with 17 bases lying between them. This CDR3 is 14 amino acids long. The CDR3 loop is CASTSWTNPYEQYL. CDR3 DNA sequence: TGTGCCAGCACTTCCTGGACTAACCCTTACGAGCAGTACCTC.

The rearrangement links TRBV6-1 to TRBJ1-1; D is possibly TRBD1 (6 bases). Germline-derived CDR1 and CDR2 are MNHNS and SASEGT. This CDR3 region has 15 residues. V lost 4 bases and J lost 2, with 14 bases in between. The CDR3 protein is CASSGITGFNTEAFF. In nucleotides, the CDR3 is TGTGCCAGCAGTGGTATCACAGGGTTTAACACTGAAGCTTTCTTT.

In its sample, this clone ranks as medium-sized. The rearrangement uses TRBV6-1 and TRBJ2-7; 12 nucleotides agree with TRBD2. Germline lookup yields CDR1 MNHNS and CDR2 SASEGT. Trimming cost V 6 bases and J 5 bases; bases outside gene matches: 8. The CDR3 contains 15 residues. This chain's CDR3 is CASRSGLAGSNEQYF. The DNA for the CDR3 is TGTGCCAGCAGGAGCGGACTAGCGGGAAGCAACGAGCAGTACTTC.

The chain has TRBV6-4 and TRBJ1-3, with TRBD1 as a possible D gene (5 bases). V shed 5 bases and J shed 1 base, with 15 bases lying between them. The V gene's germline CDR1 is MRHNA and CDR2 SNTAGT. The CDR3 consists of 16 residues. CDR3 sequence (DNA): TGTGCCAGCAGTTCGTCCCCGACAGTGTCTGGAAACACCATATATTTT. It yields the protein CASSSSPTVSGNTIYF.